The source of this T cell receptor beta chain is a study of CD8 T cells in ankylosing spondylitis (TCRdb year 2017). Background on the whole study: The study profiled T cell receptor beta repertoires in healthy donors and ankylosing spondylitis patients to find disease-linked TCR variants. In total, the full study cohort was made up of roughly 100 healthy donors and 25 ankylosing spondylitis patients. Peripheral blood was sampled, and synovial fluid was additionally collected from ankylosing spondylitis patients. What the authors observed across the whole study: The disease-linked clones were reported to be significantly enriched in matched synovial fluid samples from ankylosing spondylitis patients. Some TCR beta motif variants had previously been reported in synovial fluid and blood of reactive arthritis patients, which suggested common disease-initiation mechanisms. Blood from ankylosing spondylitis patients appeared to be characterized by a TCR beta motif made up of under ten highly homologous amino acid variants. In peripheral blood, the disease-linked clones were found at relatively low frequencies and had a CD8+ phenotype.

The sample holds a few counts of this clonotype. The antigen it binds to is not known. One base away there is no much larger clone; base qualities are not given. Reads for this sample came from an Illumina HiSeq 2500. Quantitative 5'-RACE with molecular barcodes was used to prepare TCR beta libraries. Regarding the original processing steps: Disease-linked TCR variants were identified with a new computational method built on a probabilistic model of VDJ rearrangement. TCRdb took the public reads, trimmed them with fastp at Q25, ran MiXCR for clone calling and kept in-frame beta chains. When rows share a CDR3 protein, they turn into one entry using the most common DNA and genes. TCRdb, rather than the study authors, made the V and J calls. Present in this sample are under 450,000 distinct CDR3 sequences, roughly 18% of which were seen just once. The ten top clones hold under 1.2% of the sample. V and J lose 1 base and 4 bases, and a span of 8 bases separates them. The CDR3 runs 14 residues from the cysteine to the phenylalanine. Only the CDR3 region is kept as DNA, spanning 42 bases read in frame from base 1. The germline V gene provides CDR1 SGHTA and CDR2 FQGNSA.

The specimen sequenced was blood, either unsorted or a sorted T cell fraction (not recorded which). The sequence links TRBV7-2 to TRBJ1-5, with an unclear D gene assignment. The TCR originated in a male donor with ankylosing spondylitis. The nucleotide sequence is TGTGCCAGCAGCTTAGGTCATGGAAATCAGCCCCAGCATTTT. Translated, it reads CASSLGHGNQPQHF. Where the CDR3 stops, the reference TRBV7-2 and TRBJ1-5 genes take over; the full variable domain is GAGVSQSPSNKVTEKGKDVELRCDPISGHTALYWYRQSLGQGLEFLIYFQGNSAPDKSGLPSDRFSAERTGGSVSTLTIQRTQQEDSAVYLCASSLGHGNQPQHFGDGTRLSIL.